The present T cell receptor beta chain was sequenced within a study of CD8 T cells in ankylosing spondylitis. The CDR3 spans 13 residues. Germline loops: CDR1 SGHDT, CDR2 YYEEEE. The V end was cut by 4 bases, the J end by 6 bases, with 10 bases between. Each CDR3 protein gets one entry after TCRdb re-called the 5' RACE reads with MiXCR. Of roughly 90,000 distinct CDR3 sequences listed, about 8.1% are singletons. Only a few counts were recorded for this clonotype. Antigen: not known. Study-wide points: Roughly 8 highly homologous variants made up a TCR beta motif, and this motif appeared characteristic of ankylosing spondylitis blood. Disease-linked clones had a CD8+ phenotype and relatively low frequency in peripheral blood. Clones linked to disease were reported to show significant enrichment in matched ankylosing spondylitis synovial fluid. There were earlier reports of some motif variants in reactive arthritis synovial fluid and blood.

The chain joins TRBV5-6 to TRBJ2-2; weak D call: TRBD2 (5 bases). The sequence was obtained from a male donor with ankylosing spondylitis. Sequencing used blood, either unsorted or a sorted T cell fraction (not recorded which). The CDR3 nucleotides are TGTGCCAGCAGCGACGGGGTTGCCGGGGAGCTGTTTTTT. It is translated as CASSDGVAGELFF.